Below, 10 T cell receptor beta chains from the same sample are listed, as sequenced in a study of T cell responses to AZD1222 COVID-19 vaccine. Generated by immunoSEQ multiplex PCR, the TCRdb table keeps only in-frame clones and is missing some. This table holds approximately 77,000 clones, approximately 83% found once. The sample was peripheral blood, taken 28 days after the second AZD1222 dose. Receptors were obtained from an adult who received the AZD1222 COVID-19 vaccine.

This chain joins TRBV7-3 and TRBJ2-3; TRBD2 matches at 10 bases. V was clipped by 8 bases and J by 7 bases; unmatched bases: 12. CDR3 length: 15 residues. Per the germline V gene, CDR1 is SGHTA and CDR2 is FQGTGA. CDR3 sequence: CASGTSGDYLNTQYF. CDR3 nucleotide sequence: TGTGCCAGCGGTACTAGCGGGGACTATTTGAATACGCAGTATTTT. Combining the CDR3 with reference TRBV7-3 and TRBJ2-3 gives the whole variable domain GAGVSQTPSNKVTEKGKYVELRCDPISGHTALYWYRQSLGQGPEFLIYFQGTGAADDSGLPNDRFFAVRPEGSVSTLKIQRTERGDSAVYLCASGTSGDYLNTQYFGPGTRLTVL.

The chain links TRBV19 to TRBJ1-2; no clear D gene. CDR1 and CDR2 from the germline V gene are LNHDA and SQIVND (reference sequence). Trimming left V 5 bases short and J 3 bases short, with 13 bases between. The CDR3 has 14 amino acids. In nucleotides, the CDR3 is TGTGCCAGTAGTCCCCCCACGGATTACTATGGCTACACCTTC. Translation gives CASSPPTDYYGYTF.

The genes are TRBV28 and TRBJ2-7, with 8 bases that match TRBD1. CDR1 MDHEN and CDR2 SYDVKM come from the germline V gene. CDR3 length: 14 residues. J gave up 3 bases and V 5 bases, and 6 bases lay outside the gene matches. The CDR3 sequence: CASSTLGQGYEQYF. The CDR3 region has the DNA TGTGCCAGCAGTACCCTCGGACAGGGCTACGAGCAGTACTTC.

A remark on this clone: The limits of the CDR3 on the DNA are not certain, so only TCRdb's listed CDR3 is given. The V call is TRBV4-2, the J call TRBJ2-1; the table's D gene call, TRBD2, was not cross checked with the DNA. CDR1 and CDR2 from the germline V gene are LGHNA and YNFKEQ. Termini included, the CDR3 measures 17 amino acids. The CDR3 sequence: CASSLSGRRDFGNEQFF.

The chain has TRBV18 and TRBJ1-2; possibly TRBD1 for D (5 bases). There are 14 residues in the CDR3. Germline CDR1 and CDR2: KGHSH and LQKENI. Trimming stripped 2 bases from V and 8 bases from J, with 15 bases between. The CDR3 protein is CASSPSLGLVGYTF. The CDR3 DNA follows: TGTGCCAGCTCACCAAGTTTGGGACTTGTGGGCTACACCTTC.

This clone came up once. CDR3 region: CASSRNMGNTGELFF. CDR3 coding DNA: TGTGCCAGCAGCCGAAATATGGGGAACACCGGGGAGCTGTTTTTT. V and J are TRBV6-2 or TRBV6-3 and TRBJ2-2; no reliable D call. Germline V gives CDR1 MNHEY, CDR2 SVGEGT. The CDR3 totals 15 residues. V was cut by 6 bases and J by 1 base, with 12 bases left in between.

The rearrangement joins TRBV7-3 to TRBJ2-1; 11 bases are a match to TRBD2. The CDR3 is 15 residues long. Germline CDR1 is SGHTA and CDR2 is FQGTGA. V trimming: 4 bases; J trimming: 6 bases; junction bases outside the gene matches: 5. The CDR3 loop reads CASSSLAGGSNEQFF. In DNA form, the CDR3 reads TGTGCCAGCAGCTCGTTAGCGGGAGGGTCCAATGAGCAGTTCTTC. Full variable domain (remainder filled in from reference TRBV7-3 and TRBJ2-1): GAGVSQTPSNKVTEKGKYVELRCDPISGHTALYWYRQSLGQGPEFLIYFQGTGAADDSGLPNDRFFAVRPEGSVSTLKIQRTERGDSAVYLCASSSLAGGSNEQFFGPGTRLTVL.

The rearrangement joins TRBV30 to TRBJ1-3; D gene uncertain. This CDR3 is built from 14 residues. V was trimmed by 7 bases and J by 0 bases, leaving 13 bases between them. CDR1 is GTSNPN, CDR2 SVGIG, per germline (reference sequence). The CDR3 DNA reads TGTGCCTCTGACTTCTCGGGCTCTGGAAACACCATATATTTT. Encoded protein: CASDFSGSGNTIYF. Supplemented by reference TRBV30 and TRBJ1-3, the full variable domain reads SQTIHQWPATLVQPVGSPLSLECTVEGTSNPNLYWYRQAAGRGLQLLFYSVGIGQISSEVPQNLSASRPQDRQFILSSKKLLLSDSGFYLCASDFSGSGNTIYFGEGSWLTVV.

The rearrangement joins TRBV2 to TRBJ1-5; D call uncertain. The CDR3 spans 12 residues. The V gene lost 5 bases and the J gene lost 5 bases, with 7 bases spanning the gap. Germline assignment: CDR1 SNHLY and CDR2 FYNNEI. The CDR3 is CASSTLDQPQHF. In DNA form, the CDR3 reads TGTGCCAGCAGTACTTTGGATCAGCCCCAGCATTTT.

The CDR3 DNA is TGTGCCAGCAGGAAAATTCTAGCGAGTACCTACGAGCAGTACTTC. Residues: CASRKILASTYEQYF. V usage is TRBV6-5 and J usage is TRBJ2-7; D may be TRBD2 (6 bases). V lost 6 bases and J 2 bases, leaving 17 bases between the germline ends. The CDR3 consists of 15 residues. Germline V gives CDR1 MNHEY, CDR2 SVGAGI.